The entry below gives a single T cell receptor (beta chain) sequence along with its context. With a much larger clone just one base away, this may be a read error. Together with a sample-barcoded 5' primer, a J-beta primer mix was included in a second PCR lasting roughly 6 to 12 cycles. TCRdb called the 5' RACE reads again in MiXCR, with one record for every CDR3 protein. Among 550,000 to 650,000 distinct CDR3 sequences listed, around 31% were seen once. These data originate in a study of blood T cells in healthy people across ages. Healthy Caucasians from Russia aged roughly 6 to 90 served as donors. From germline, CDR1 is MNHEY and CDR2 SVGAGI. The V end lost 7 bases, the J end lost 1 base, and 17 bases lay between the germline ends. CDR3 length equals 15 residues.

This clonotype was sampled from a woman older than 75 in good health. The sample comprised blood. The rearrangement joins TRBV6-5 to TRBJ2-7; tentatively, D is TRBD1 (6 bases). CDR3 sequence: CASIRTRDKSYEQYF. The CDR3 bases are TGTGCCAGCATCCGCACCCGGGACAAGTCCTACGAGCAGTACTTC.